The 27 T cell receptor beta chains in this list originate from one sample, sequenced in a study of cytomegalovirus exposure and HLA in healthy donors (dated by TCRdb to 2016 to 2017). Library preparation employed the immunoSEQ multiplex PCR assay. For the multiplex PCR, a mixture combining 60 forward primers for TCR Vbeta segments and 13 reverse primers for TCR Jbeta segments was used. What TCRdb holds here is the immuneACCESS table cut down to in-frame rearrangements. Part of the clones is not present; checked against another copy, under half of the missing clones reflect an unresolved V gene, and the others are unexplained. A total of 130,000 or so clones appear in this sample, about 76% of them only once. Jointly, the top ten make up approximately 7% of the sample. Sequenced: PBMCs. The receptors shown here come from a man between 35 and 55 years old in good health and CMV-seropositive.

This rearrangement joins TRBV9 to TRBJ2-7; a weak D match, TRBD1 (6 bases). The CDR3 sequence is 16 residues long. From germline, CDR1 is SGDLS and CDR2 YYNGEE. Trimming left V 1 base short and J 3 bases short, with 17 bases between. The CDR3 DNA reads TGTGCCAGCAGCGTAAAGACAGCAGGGGCTCTCTACGAGCAGTACTTC. Amino acids: CASSVKTAGALYEQYF.

The chain recombines TRBV15 with TRBJ1-1; TRBD1 is a possible D gene (5 bases). The CDR3 totals 14 residues. V was shortened by 2 bases and J by 5 bases, with 12 bases between the two germline ends. Germline V lookup: CDR1 LNHNV, CDR2 YYDKDF (reference sequence). The CDR3 sequence: CATSRPYGGTEAFF. DNA of the CDR3: TGTGCCACCAGCAGACCCTACGGGGGAACTGAAGCTTTCTTT.

CDR3 sequence (DNA): TGTGCCAGCAGCGTTACAGGCGCCGGGGAGCTGTTTTTT. Translation gives CASSVTGAGELFF. The genes are TRBV9 and TRBJ2-2; the D gene is possibly TRBD1 (5 bases). This CDR3 spans 13 amino acids. Trimming removed 2 bases from V and 6 bases from J, with 8 bases in between. The germline CDR1 and CDR2 sequences are SGDLS and YYNGEE.

This chain links TRBV10-3 with TRBJ1-1; D call uncertain. The CDR3 extends over 14 amino acids. The germline gives CDR1 ENHRY, CDR2 SYGVKD. Trimming took off 0 bases at V and 1 base at J, with 6 bases between the two ends. CDR3: CAISESTTNTEAFF. DNA for the CDR3: TGTGCCATCAGTGAGTCGACTACGAACACTGAAGCTTTCTTT.

The chain is built from TRBV2 and TRBJ2-2, with 8 positions matching TRBD1. CDR3 size: 15 residues. CDR1 and CDR2 (germline): SNHLY, FYNNEI. Losses at the gene ends were 3 bases for V and 1 base for J; bases not matched to a gene: 1. This CDR3 is CASSDGTGNTGELFF. CDR3 nucleotides: TGTGCCAGCAGTGATGGGACAGGGAACACCGGGGAGCTGTTTTTT.

This clone appeared a single time. The chain carries TRBV6-6 and TRBJ2-5; 8 bases line up with TRBD1. The last part of the DNA fits TRBJ2-7 better; the J call may be wrong. Germline CDR1 is MNHNY and CDR2 is SVGAGI (reference sequence). CDR3 length equals 14 residues. The CDR3 nucleotides read TGTGCCAGCACTCTCGGACAGGGATCCTACGAGCAGTACTTC. Protein sequence: CASTLGQGSYEQYF.

This clone was detected only a few times. V gene TRBV6-5 combines with J gene TRBJ2-7, with D perhaps TRBD1 (6 bases). The CDR3 runs 14 residues. Trimming removed 4 bases from V and 2 bases from J, with 12 bases in between. Germline V gives CDR1 MNHEY, CDR2 SVGAGI. CDR3 coding DNA: TGTGCCAGCAGTTCTACAGGGAGTACCTACGAGCAGTACTTC. Its translation is CASSSTGSTYEQYF.

The rearrangement joins TRBV5-1 to TRBJ2-1, with D possibly TRBD1 on 6 matching bases. Per the germline V gene, CDR1 is SGHRS and CDR2 is YFSETQ. V was clipped by 2 bases and J by 3 bases, with 18 bases between them. The CDR3 is 17 amino acids. The CDR3 loop reads CASSFRPRDIRYNEQFF. CDR3 sequence (DNA): TGCGCCAGCAGCTTCCGCCCCCGGGACATTCGCTACAATGAGCAGTTCTTC. Based on the CDR3 plus reference TRBV5-1 and TRBJ2-1, the full variable domain is KAGVTQTPRYLIKTRGQQVTLSCSPISGHRSVSWYQQTPGQGLQFLFEYFSETQRNKGNFPGRFSGRQFSNSRSEMNVSTLELGDSALYLCASSFRPRDIRYNEQFFGPGTRLTVL.

V usage is TRBV29-1 and J usage is TRBJ1-5; D gene unclear. Between the trimmed V and J ends, which lost 4 bases and 1 base, there was a span of 14 bases. This CDR3 is built from 15 residues. The germline gives CDR1 SQVTM, CDR2 ANQGSEA. The CDR3 nucleotides are TGCAGCGTTGTTTTCTCGGCCGGGAGCAATCAGCCCCAGCATTTT. Its translation is CSVVFSAGSNQPQHF.

This clone has more than one count but fewer than ten. The chain has TRBV5-1 and TRBJ2-2; maybe TRBD2 (6 bases). V lost 0 bases and J lost 1, with 13 bases in between. The CDR3 loop spans 17 amino acids. In germline, CDR1 is SGHRS, CDR2 YFSETQ. The CDR3 nucleotides are TGCGCCAGCAGCTTGGTCCGACTAGAAAGGAACACCGGGGAGCTGTTTTTT. This codes for CASSLVRLERNTGELFF.

This chain links TRBV27 with TRBJ2-5; 7 nucleotides line up with TRBD2. From germline, CDR1 is MNHEY and CDR2 SMNVEV (reference sequence). J lost 11 bases, V lost 6 bases, and 9 bases had no gene match. CDR3 length equals 12 residues. The CDR3 DNA reads as TGTGCCAGCAGGGGGGGGACCTACGGGCAGTACTTC. Translated, it gives CASRGGTYGQYF.

The V and J genes are TRBV6-5 and TRBJ1-5, with D unresolved. V lost 4 bases and J lost 4, with 8 bases in between. The germline gives CDR1 MNHEY, CDR2 SVGAGI. The CDR3 consists of 13 residues. CDR3 coding DNA: TGTGCCAGCAGTTCCACACGAAATCAGCCCCAGCATTTT. Translation gives CASSSTRNQPQHF.

The V call is TRBV7-2, the J call TRBJ1-2, with 8 bases lining up with TRBD1. V shed 0 bases and J 6 bases; nucleotides not matched to a gene: 12. The CDR3 loop spans 17 amino acids. Germline CDR1 and CDR2: SGHTA and FQGNSA. The CDR3 coding sequence is TGTGCCAGCAGCTTAGCTCAGGGGGCGGCCAGGGTGAATGGCTACACCTTC. Its translation: CASSLAQGAARVNGYTF. The full variable domain, rest sourced from reference TRBV7-2 and TRBJ1-2, is GAGVSQSPSNKVTEKGKDVELRCDPISGHTALYWYRQSLGQGLEFLIYFQGNSAPDKSGLPSDRFSAERTGGSVSTLTIQRTQQEDSAVYLCASSLAQGAARVNGYTFGSGTRLTVV.

The V gene is TRBV18, the J gene TRBJ2-7; 10 bases are shared with TRBD1. The ends lost 1 base at V and 3 bases at J; junction bases unmatched: 3. This CDR3 is 15 amino acids long. The germline V gene encodes CDR1 KGHSH and CDR2 LQKENI. The CDR3: CASSPLGQGIYEQYF. DNA for the CDR3: TGTGCCAGCTCACCACTGGGACAGGGGATCTACGAGCAGTACTTC.

This clone was seen only a few times. The gene calls are TRBV28 and TRBJ2-7; TRBD2 agrees at 7 bases. CDR1 MDHEN and CDR2 SYDVKM come from the germline V gene. The CDR3 spans 15 residues. Losses at the gene ends were 2 bases for V and 2 bases for J; bases not matched to a gene: 6. The CDR3 sequence: CASSLGIAGTYEQYF. CDR3 nucleotides: TGTGCCAGCAGTTTAGGAATAGCGGGTACCTACGAGCAGTACTTC.

The chain is built from TRBV6-5 and TRBJ1-2; D is unclear. This CDR3 spans 13 amino acids. Germline CDR1 is MNHEY and CDR2 is SVGAGI. V lost 5 bases, J lost 4 bases, and 11 bases lay in between. The CDR3 DNA is TGTGCCAGCAGTACCCGCACAGTCTATGGCTACACCTTC. Residues: CASSTRTVYGYTF.

The chain uses TRBV28 and TRBJ1-2, with D tentatively TRBD1 (5 bases). The V end was cut by 3 bases, the J end by 8 bases, with 19 bases between. Germline V gene lookup returns CDR1 MDHEN and CDR2 SYDVKM. The CDR3 extends over 15 amino acids. The DNA of the CDR3 is TGTGCCAGCAGTTTCGCTCGGGGACTAGTTGGGGGCTACACCTTC. This gives the protein CASSFARGLVGGYTF.

On this clone: The junction and the germline gene differ at one end; a read error may be behind it. The rearrangement uses TRBV2 and TRBJ2-7; 11 bases line up with TRBD1. CDR3 length: 15 amino acids. Germline assignment: CDR1 SNHLY and CDR2 FYNNEI. This chain's CDR3 is CASSEGTGGTYEQYF. The CDR3 nucleotides read TGTGCCAGCAGCGAAGGGACAGGGGGGACCTACGAGCAGTACTTC. Supplemented by reference TRBV2 and TRBJ2-7, the full variable domain reads EPEVTQTPSHQVTQMGQEVILRCVPISNHLYFYWYRQILGQKVEFLVSFYNNEISEKSEIFDDQFSVERPDGSNFTLKIRSTKLEDSAMYFCASSEGTGGTYEQYFGPGTRLTVT.

V usage is TRBV27 and J usage is TRBJ1-4; 11 bases agree with TRBD1. The CDR3 is 14 residues long. V lost 9 bases to trimming and J lost 13 bases; unmatched junction nucleotides: 13. Germline CDR1 and CDR2: MNHEY and SMNVEV (reference sequence). The CDR3 loop reads CASLRDRGSKGLFF. CDR3 bases: TGTGCCAGTTTACGGGACAGGGGGAGCAAGGGACTGTTTTTT.

V usage is TRBV18 and J usage is TRBJ2-1; 8 nucleotides agree with TRBD2. Per the germline V gene, CDR1 is KGHSH and CDR2 is LQKENI. CDR3 length: 15 residues. Losses at the gene ends were 0 bases for V and 9 bases for J; bases not matched to a gene: 7. Here the CDR3 reads CASSPPAGGSVEQFF. In DNA, the CDR3 is TGTGCCAGCTCACCACCGGCGGGAGGTAGCGTTGAGCAGTTCTTC. Drawing the rest from reference TRBV18 and TRBJ2-1, the complete variable domain is NAGVMQNPRHLVRRRGQEARLRCSPMKGHSHVYWYRQLPEEGLKFMVYLQKENIIDESGMPKERFSAEFPKEGPSILRIQQVVRGDSAAYFCASSPPAGGSVEQFFGPGTRLTVL.

This clone was seen just once. The J gene is TRBJ1-2, the V gene TRBV18; D call uncertain. V was cut by 4 bases and J by 5 bases, with 11 bases left in between. The germline CDR1 and CDR2 sequences are KGHSH and LQKENI. The CDR3 has 13 residues. CDR3 amino acids: CASSRSDTYGYTF. Written as DNA, the CDR3 is TGTGCCAGCTCACGTTCTGACACGTATGGCTACACCTTC. Complete variable domain (other parts from reference TRBV18 and TRBJ1-2): NAGVMQNPRHLVRRRGQEARLRCSPMKGHSHVYWYRQLPEEGLKFMVYLQKENIIDESGMPKERFSAEFPKEGPSILRIQQVVRGDSAAYFCASSRSDTYGYTFGSGTRLTVV.

The J gene is TRBJ2-6, the V gene TRBV7-2, with D perhaps TRBD1 (6 bases). Trimming took off 5 bases at V and 2 bases at J, with 16 bases between the two ends. Germline V gene sequence: CDR1 SGHTA, CDR2 FQGNSA. CDR3 size: 17 residues. The CDR3 DNA reads TGTGCCAGCAGCCGGTGGGTTGGGGGCACTGGGGCCAACGTCCTGACTTTC. Protein: CASSRWVGGTGANVLTF.

CDR3 loop: CASSSPSGGKQYF. The CDR3 nucleotides read TGTGCCAGCAGTTCGCCCTCGGGGGGAAAGCAGTACTTC. The J gene is TRBJ2-7, the V gene TRBV28; 7 positions agree with TRBD2. CDR1 is MDHEN and CDR2 is SYDVKM in the germline V gene. The CDR3 sequence is 13 residues long. With 4 bases clipped from V and 8 bases from J, the junction kept 8 bases outside the gene matches.

The chain joins TRBV4-1 to TRBJ2-3; TRBD2 aligns across 8 bases. After removal of 1 base from V and 0 bases from J, the junction contained 3 bases not matched to a gene. This CDR3 contains 16 residues. Germline lookup yields CDR1 MGHRA and CDR2 YSYEKL. The CDR3 sequence: CASSQGGRRSTDTQYF. CDR3 sequence (DNA): TGCGCCAGCAGCCAAGGCGGGAGGAGGAGCACAGATACGCAGTATTTT.

The chain employs TRBV12-2 and TRBJ2-5; the table's D call TRBD1 went unverified against the DNA. TRBV12-2 is a pseudogene segment. The CDR3 covers 15 residues. CDR3 amino acids: CASRSPVSGGETQYF. The DNA of the CDR3 is TGTGCAAGTCGTTCCCCTGTTTCAGGGGGGGAGACCCAGTACTTC.

The V and J genes are TRBV5-1 and TRBJ1-1, with TRBD1 as a possible D gene (5 bases). V lost 4 bases, J lost 2 bases, and 12 bases lay in between. Germline CDR1 reads SGHRS; CDR2 reads YFSETQ. This CDR3 has 14 amino acids. In DNA form, the CDR3 reads TGCGCCAGCAGCCGGGGGGAGGGAAACACTGAAGCTTTCTTT. Amino acids: CASSRGEGNTEAFF.

This sequence joins TRBV5-4 and TRBJ2-2, with 7 bases identical to TRBD2. The CDR3 has 15 amino acids. Per germline, CDR1 SGHNT and CDR2 YYREEE (reference sequence). V shed 4 bases, J shed 0 bases, and the junction held 3 bases outside the gene matches. CDR3 protein: CASSLGGANTGELFF. The CDR3 DNA reads TGTGCCAGCAGCCTGGGGGGGGCGAACACCGGGGAGCTGTTTTTT.